There are a few counts of the clone carrying this TCR beta chain. Then a second PCR, running about 7 to 11 cycles, was carried out with a sample-barcoded 5' primer and a J-beta primer mix. A template-switch adaptor containing 12 random nucleotides labeled each cDNA molecule. TCRdb redid the calling of the 5' RACE reads with MiXCR, one entry per CDR3 protein. The sample records 1,800,000 or so distinct CDR3 sequences, about two fifths being singletons. The CDR3 length is 12 residues. Trimming removed 5 bases at V and 10 bases at J, with 14 bases between. The germline V gene encodes CDR1 MNHEY and CDR2 SMNVEV (reference sequence). The data were taken from a study of blood T cells in healthy people across ages.

The chain uses TRBV27 and TRBJ2-5; D gene uncertain. This TCR came from a human donor in good health. Sequenced material: blood. DNA of the CDR3: TGTGCCAGCAGTGGGATGAAAGGGTACCAGTACTTC. Amino acids: CASSGMKGYQYF.